This record covers a single TCR beta chain. Produced via immunoSEQ multiplex PCR; TCRdb's table is partial and in-frame only. This table has roughly 34,000 clones, approximately 90% appearing once. This entry is derived from a study of blood T cell repertoires in COVID-19. Study overall: Samples of COVID-19 (acute and convalescent) were obtained from the United States, Italy and Spain.

Trimming cost V 5 bases and J 4 bases; bases outside gene matches: 5. The CDR3 is 14 amino acids. Germline CDR1 is PRHDT and CDR2 is FYEKMQ (reference sequence). This receptor was identified in a woman older than 75 with active or convalescent COVID-19. The chain combines TRBV13 with TRBJ1-5; 7 positions match TRBD1. Sequenced input: peripheral blood. The CDR3 region is CASSPGTVNQPQHF. The CDR3 DNA is TGTGCCAGCAGCCCCGGGACAGTTAATCAGCCCCAGCATTTT.